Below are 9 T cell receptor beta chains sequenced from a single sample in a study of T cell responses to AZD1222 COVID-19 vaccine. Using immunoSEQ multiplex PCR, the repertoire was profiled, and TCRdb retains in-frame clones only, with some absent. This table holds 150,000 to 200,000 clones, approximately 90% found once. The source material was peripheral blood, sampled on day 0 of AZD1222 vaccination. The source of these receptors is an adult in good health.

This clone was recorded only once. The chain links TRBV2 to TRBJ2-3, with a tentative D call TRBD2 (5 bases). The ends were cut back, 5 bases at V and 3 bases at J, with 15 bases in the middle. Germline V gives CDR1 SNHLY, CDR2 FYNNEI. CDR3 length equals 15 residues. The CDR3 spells CASSQLGVRTDTQYF. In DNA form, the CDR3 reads TGTGCCAGCAGTCAACTAGGCGTGAGGACAGATACGCAGTATTTT.

The CDR3 loop reads CASSLGLAPETQYF. In DNA form, the CDR3 reads TGTGCCAGCAGCTTGGGGCTAGCCCCAGAGACCCAGTACTTC. This chain connects TRBV7-2 to TRBJ2-5, with D perhaps assigned TRBD1 or TRBD2 (5 bases each). Trimming stripped 3 bases from V and 4 bases from J, with 12 bases between. There are 14 residues in the CDR3. The germline gives CDR1 SGHTA, CDR2 FQGNSA.

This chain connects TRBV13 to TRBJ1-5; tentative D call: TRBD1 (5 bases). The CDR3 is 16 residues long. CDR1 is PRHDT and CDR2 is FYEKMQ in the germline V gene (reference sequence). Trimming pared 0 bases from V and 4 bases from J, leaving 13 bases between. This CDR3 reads CASSLGGGSSNQPQHF. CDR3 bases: TGTGCCAGCAGCTTAGGCGGGGGATCCTCAAATCAGCCCCAGCATTTT. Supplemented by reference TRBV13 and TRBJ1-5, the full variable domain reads AAGVIQSPRHLIKEKRETATLKCYPIPRHDTVYWYQQGPGQDPQFLISFYEKMQSDKGSIPDRFSAQQFSDYHSELNMSSLELGDSALYFCASSLGGGSSNQPQHFGDGTRLSIL.

Written as DNA, the CDR3 is TGTGCCAGCAGTACGAGGGGTCTGCAGCCCCAGCATTTT. This codes for CASSTRGLQPQHF. The J gene is TRBJ1-5, the V gene TRBV28, with a tentative D call TRBD1 (5 bases). V lost 5 bases and J lost 7, with 12 bases in between. The CDR3 length is 13 residues. Germline-derived CDR1 and CDR2 are MDHEN and SYDVKM.

In DNA, the CDR3 is TGTGCCAGCAGCTCGGCCGGGACCCGCCTCGGAGATACGCAGTATTTT. Translation gives CASSSAGTRLGDTQYF. This rearrangement joins TRBV5-4 to TRBJ2-3; D may match TRBD1 or TRBD2 (5 bases each). Germline V gene lookup returns CDR1 SGHNT and CDR2 YYREEE (reference sequence). This CDR3 is 16 amino acids long. Trimming cost V 3 bases and J 5 bases, with 19 bases left between them.

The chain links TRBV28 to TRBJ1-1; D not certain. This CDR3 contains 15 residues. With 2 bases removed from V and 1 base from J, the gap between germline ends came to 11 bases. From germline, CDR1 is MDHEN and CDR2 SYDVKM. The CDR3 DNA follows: TGTGCCAGCAGTTTAAGTCCAGCGGAGAACACTGAAGCTTTCTTT. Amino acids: CASSLSPAENTEAFF.

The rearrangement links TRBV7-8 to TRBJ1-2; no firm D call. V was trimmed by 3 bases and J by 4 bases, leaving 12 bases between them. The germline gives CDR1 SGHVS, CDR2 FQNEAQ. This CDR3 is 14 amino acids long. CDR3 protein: CASSFPGVGYGYTF. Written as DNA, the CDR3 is TGTGCCAGCAGCTTTCCCGGGGTGGGCTATGGCTACACCTTC.

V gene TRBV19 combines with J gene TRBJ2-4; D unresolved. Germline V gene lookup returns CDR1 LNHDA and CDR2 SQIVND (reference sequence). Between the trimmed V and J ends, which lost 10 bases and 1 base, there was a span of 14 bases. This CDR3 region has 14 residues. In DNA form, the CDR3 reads TGTGCCACCTCCGACCTAGGGGCCAAAAACATTCAGTACTTC. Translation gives CATSDLGAKNIQYF.

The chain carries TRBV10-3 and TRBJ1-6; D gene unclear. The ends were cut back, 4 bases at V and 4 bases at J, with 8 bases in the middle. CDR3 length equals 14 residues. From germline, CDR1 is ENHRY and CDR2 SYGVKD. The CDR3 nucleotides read TGTGCCATCAGTGTTTTTAGATATAATTCACCCCTCCACTTT. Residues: CAISVFRYNSPLHF.